Listed below are T cell receptor beta chains from one sample, sequenced in a study of beta chain features in type 1 diabetes. Profiled with immunoSEQ multiplex PCR; TCRdb holds only in-frame clones, not every one. This sample has about 650,000 clones; roughly an eighth occur once, and the top ten carry more than 0.095%. Sequenced: naive CD4+ T cells from blood. The receptor set was obtained from a young man with type 1 diabetes. The CDR3 runs from the conserved cysteine through the conserved F or W. The D gene is left open where the match is weak. Clone size is given for some rows only: seen once, a few or many times, or a class if the clone is expanded.

cdr3_aa: CASEGNTEAFF
cdr3_nt: TGTGCCAGTGAAGGAAACACTGAAGCTTTCTTT
j_call: TRBJ1-1
v_call: TRBV6-5
cdr3_length: 11
d_call: .
clone_size: .

cdr3_aa: CASSLPWGSGANVLTF
cdr3_nt: TGTGCCAGCAGCCTCCCTTGGGGCTCTGGGGCCAACGTCCTGACTTTC
j_call: TRBJ2-6
v_call: TRBV9
cdr3_length: 16
d_call: .
clone_size: few

cdr3_aa: CATSRDRTSGVRETQYF
cdr3_nt: TGTGCCACCAGCAGAGATAGGACTAGCGGGGTTAGGGAGACCCAGTACTTC
j_call: TRBJ2-5
v_call: TRBV15
cdr3_length: 17
d_call: TRBD2
clone_size: few

cdr3_aa: CASSLRTSGEGYNEQFF
cdr3_nt: TGTGCCAGCAGCTTAAGGACTAGCGGGGAGGGATACAATGAGCAGTTCTTC
j_call: TRBJ2-1
v_call: TRBV7-2
cdr3_length: 17
d_call: TRBD2
clone_size: .

cdr3_aa: CASSDGSSFNQPQHF
cdr3_nt: TGTGCCAGCAGTGACGGGTCTTCGTTCAATCAGCCCCAGCATTTT
j_call: TRBJ1-5
v_call: TRBV2
cdr3_length: 15
d_call: .
clone_size: .

cdr3_aa: CASRNWGYEQYF
cdr3_nt: TGTGCCAGCAGGAATTGGGGCTACGAGCAGTACTTC
j_call: TRBJ2-7
v_call: TRBV7-6
cdr3_length: 12
d_call: .
clone_size: few

cdr3_aa: CASSRGTGNTIYF
cdr3_nt: TGCGCCAGCAGCAGGGGTACTGGAAACACCATATATTTT
j_call: TRBJ1-3
v_call: TRBV4-3
cdr3_length: 13
d_call: .
clone_size: few

cdr3_aa: CASSQEGRVSPLHF
cdr3_nt: TGCGCCAGCAGCCAAGAGGGAAGGGTTTCACCCCTCCACTTT
j_call: TRBJ1-6
v_call: TRBV23-1
cdr3_length: 14
d_call: .
clone_size: few

cdr3_aa: CASSSSQGTGLYEQYF
cdr3_nt: TGTGCCAGCAGTTCCTCCCAGGGGACAGGCCTCTACGAGCAGTACTTC
j_call: TRBJ2-7
v_call: TRBV28
cdr3_length: 16
d_call: TRBD1
clone_size: .

cdr3_aa: CASSPGQGTDTQYF
cdr3_nt: TGTGCCAGCAGCCCCGGACAGGGCACAGATACGCAGTATTTT
j_call: TRBJ2-3
v_call: TRBV7-9
cdr3_length: 14
d_call: TRBD1
clone_size: few

cdr3_aa: CASSVARSSYNEQFF
cdr3_nt: TGTGCCAGCAGCGTAGCCAGGAGCTCCTACAATGAGCAGTTCTTC
j_call: TRBJ2-1
v_call: TRBV7-2
cdr3_length: 15
d_call: .
clone_size: few

cdr3_aa: CASGTGVQETQYF
cdr3_nt: TGTGCCAGTGGGACAGGGGTGCAAGAGACCCAGTACTTC
j_call: TRBJ2-5
v_call: TRBV19
cdr3_length: 13
d_call: TRBD1
clone_size: few

cdr3_aa: CASSPAGGSNQPQHF
cdr3_nt: TGTGCCAGCAGTCCCGCCGGGGGGAGCAATCAGCCCCAGCATTTT
j_call: TRBJ1-5
v_call: TRBV27
cdr3_length: 15
d_call: .
clone_size: few

cdr3_aa: CASSLDRSNQPQHF
cdr3_nt: TGTGCCAGCAGCTTAGACAGGAGCAATCAGCCCCAGCATTTT
j_call: TRBJ1-5
v_call: TRBV7-2
cdr3_length: 14
d_call: .
clone_size: few

cdr3_aa: CASSEDRGTYTETQYF
cdr3_nt: TGTGCCAGCAGCGAAGACAGGGGAACTTATACGGAGACCCAGTACTTC
j_call: TRBJ2-5
v_call: TRBV7-9
cdr3_length: 16
d_call: TRBD1
clone_size: .

cdr3_aa: CASSSAGAGDYGYTF
cdr3_nt: TGTGCCAGTTCCTCAGCGGGTGCCGGAGACTATGGCTACACCTTC
j_call: TRBJ1-2
v_call: TRBV27
cdr3_length: 15
d_call: .
clone_size: .

cdr3_aa: CAWSGLGQGGQPQHF
cdr3_nt: TGTGCCTGGAGCGGTCTGGGGCAGGGAGGTCAGCCCCAGCATTTT
j_call: TRBJ1-5
v_call: TRBV30
cdr3_length: 15
d_call: .
clone_size: few

cdr3_aa: CASSLGTNPSDTQYF
cdr3_nt: TGCGCCAGCAGCTTGGGGACTAACCCCTCAGATACGCAGTATTTT
j_call: TRBJ2-3
v_call: TRBV5-1
cdr3_length: 15
d_call: .
clone_size: .